The next 29 T cell receptor beta chains were all read from a single sample in a study of T cell repertoires in cytomegalovirus infection. The antigens of these receptors remain unknown. TCRdb independently ran MiXCR on the reads; one entry per CDR3 protein. The table has more than 75,000 distinct CDR3 sequences, approximately 30% seen once; the top ten hold over 60%. Material: CD8+ T cells from cultured PBMCs, obtained from culture after CMV antigen stimulation. The receptor set was obtained from a human donor in good health (CMV status not recorded). Some clones in this sample may be carry-over from other donors' samples.

The chain uses TRBV12-3 or TRBV12-4 and TRBJ1-1; no clear D gene. This CDR3 spans 15 amino acids. Trimming shortened V by 1 base and J by 0 bases, and 9 bases separated the two germline ends. The CDR3, as DNA: TGTGCCAGCAGTTTAGAGGCCAGGATGAACACTGAAGCTTTCTTT. It codes for CASSLEARMNTEAFF.

This clonotype occurred many times. The chain carries TRBV4-2 and TRBJ2-5; the match to TRBD2 covers 15 bases. Germline CDR1 reads LGHNA; CDR2 reads YNFKEQ. After removal of 0 bases from V and 1 base from J, the junction contained 6 bases not matched to a gene. This CDR3 comprises 19 residues. The CDR3 is CASSQDRTSGGAGQETQYF. CDR3 sequence (DNA): TGTGCCAGCAGCCAAGATAGGACTAGCGGGGGGGCGGGCCAAGAGACCCAGTACTTC.

This clonotype has only a few counts. This chain joins TRBV20-1 and TRBJ1-2, with 10 bases lining up with TRBD1. J gave up 8 bases and V 5 bases, and 5 bases lay outside the gene matches. Germline V CDR1 and CDR2: DFQATT, SNEGSKA (reference sequence). This CDR3 contains 12 residues. For the CDR3, the DNA is TGCAGTGCTCGACAGGGGGCGCAGGGCTACACCTTC. This translates into CSARQGAQGYTF.

Only a few counts were recorded for this clonotype. This chain links TRBV12-3 or TRBV12-4 with TRBJ2-1; 10 nucleotides line up with TRBD2. CDR3 size: 14 residues. V shed 0 bases, J shed 11 bases, and the junction held 4 bases outside the gene matches. CDR3 sequence: CASSLASGGLQQFF. The CDR3 coding sequence is TGTGCCAGCAGTTTAGCTAGCGGGGGGCTACAGCAGTTCTTC.

This clonotype occurred many times. The rearrangement links TRBV12-3 or TRBV12-4 to TRBJ2-2, with 7 bases that match TRBD2. V was pared by 3 bases and J by 4 bases, with 5 bases of the junction left unmatched. The CDR3 extends over 15 amino acids. CDR3 in amino acids: CASSFWSSGTGELFF. The CDR3 DNA reads as TGTGCCAGCAGTTTTTGGTCTAGCGGCACCGGGGAGCTGTTTTTT.

The rearrangement links TRBV6-1 to TRBJ1-1; D ambiguous. CDR3 length: 13 residues. The V end was cut by 8 bases, the J end by 1 base, with 11 bases between. The V gene's germline CDR1 is MNHNS and CDR2 SASEGT. The CDR3 sequence is CASGGNPNTEAFF. The CDR3 bases are TGTGCCAGCGGAGGAAACCCGAACACTGAAGCTTTCTTT.

The chain employs TRBV7-6 and TRBJ1-1; D not certain. The CDR3 spans 15 residues. V was trimmed by 4 bases and J by 10 bases, leaving 22 bases between them. CDR1 is SGHVS, CDR2 FNYEAQ, per germline. The CDR3 coding sequence is TGTGCCAGCAGCTCCTCGGTGGGAAGAAGTATCAGAGCTTTCTTT. This sequence encodes CASSSSVGRSIRAFF.

The chain has TRBV10-3 and TRBJ1-1; D uncertain. There are 14 residues in the CDR3. Per the germline V gene, CDR1 is ENHRY and CDR2 is SYGVKD. Deletions cut 6 bases from V and 1 base from J, with 12 bases between. CDR3 in amino acids: CAIRSPYKNTEAFF. The CDR3 nucleotides are TGTGCCATCAGGAGCCCGTATAAGAACACTGAAGCTTTCTTT.

The V gene is TRBV18, the J gene TRBJ1-1; D is ambiguous. This CDR3 spans 12 amino acids. V was pared by 2 bases and J by 1 base, with 2 bases between. Per germline, CDR1 KGHSH and CDR2 LQKENI. CDR3 in DNA: TGTGCCAGCTCACCAGAGAACACTGAAGCTTTCTTT. Its protein product is CASSPENTEAFF.

This clonotype was counted many times. The V call is TRBV12-3 or TRBV12-4, the J call TRBJ1-3; D perhaps matches TRBD1 (5 bases). This CDR3 has 13 residues. Trimming removed 10 bases at V and 1 base at J, with 11 bases between. The CDR3 sequence: CATQGESGNTIYF. For the CDR3, the DNA is TGTGCCACCCAAGGGGAATCTGGAAACACCATATATTTT.

This clonotype appeared many times. The chain joins TRBV6-5 to TRBJ1-1; tentative D call: TRBD1 (5 bases). The CDR3 totals 19 residues. The V gene lost 5 bases and the J gene lost 4 bases, with 29 bases spanning the gap. Germline CDR1 and CDR2: MNHEY and SVGAGI. The chain's CDR3 is CASSSSRGRRHYRGTEAFF. Here the CDR3 DNA reads TGTGCCAGCAGTAGCTCCCGGGGCCGCCGCCACTATAGGGGCACTGAAGCTTTCTTT.

The CDR3 sequence is CASSQQGNTEAFF. CDR3 DNA: TGTGCCAGCAGTCAACAGGGGAACACTGAAGCTTTCTTT. The rearrangement uses TRBV12-3 or TRBV12-4 and TRBJ1-1; a weak D match, TRBD1 (6 bases). The ends were cut back, 5 bases at V and 1 base at J, with 8 bases in the middle. The CDR3 has 13 amino acids.

Ten or more counts support this clonotype. The genes are TRBV7-2 and TRBJ2-5; possibly TRBD2 for D (6 bases). V was trimmed by 1 base and J by 0 bases, leaving 12 bases between them. This CDR3 region has 16 residues. CDR1 is SGHTA and CDR2 is FQGNSA in the germline V gene. CDR3 region: CASSLDPRGYQETQYF. The DNA for the CDR3 is TGTGCCAGCAGCTTAGACCCGCGGGGCTACCAAGAGACCCAGTACTTC.

This rearrangement joins TRBV7-9 to TRBJ1-5; 10 bases agree with TRBD1. Germline lookup yields CDR1 SEHNR and CDR2 FQNEAQ (reference sequence). V shed 5 bases and J 2 bases; nucleotides not matched to a gene: 9. The CDR3 totals 17 residues. The CDR3 bases are TGTGCCAGCAGCCTAGGTGGGACAGGGGTCGGCAATCAGCCCCAGCATTTT. Translating it yields CASSLGGTGVGNQPQHF.

A few counts support this clonotype. The genes are TRBV6-1 and TRBJ2-7, with TRBD1 matching over 8 bases. The CDR3 covers 15 residues. Trimming cost V 5 bases and J 0 bases; bases outside gene matches: 6. The germline gives CDR1 MNHNS, CDR2 SASEGT. CDR3 coding DNA: TGTGCCAGCAGTACCCGGACAGGGAGCTCCTACGAGCAGTACTTC. This gives the protein CASSTRTGSSYEQYF.

This clonotype was seen once. The genes are TRBV12-3 or TRBV12-4 and TRBJ2-7, with 8 bases that match TRBD1. V lost 5 bases, J lost 4 bases, and 10 bases stayed unmatched. This CDR3 has 15 residues. CDR3 DNA sequence: TGTGCCAGCAGTCCCATCAGGGGGCACGGGTACGAGCAGTACTTC. Protein product: CASSPIRGHGYEQYF.

This sequence joins TRBV12-5 and TRBJ1-5; 12 positions agree with TRBD1. The V gene's germline CDR1 is LGHNT and CDR2 FRNRAP. The CDR3 has 17 residues. Trimming at V came to 5 bases and at J to 5 bases, leaving 10 bases not matched to a gene. The CDR3 sequence is CASGPPRGTGGDQPQHF. The CDR3 region has the DNA TGTGCTAGTGGTCCCCCCAGAGGGACAGGGGGCGATCAGCCCCAGCATTTT.

This clonotype was observed a few times. V and J are TRBV7-9 and TRBJ2-2; D gene ambiguous. The length of the CDR3 is 13 residues. V dropped 4 bases and J dropped 6 bases, with 9 bases sitting between them. Per germline, CDR1 SEHNR and CDR2 FQNEAQ (reference sequence). The CDR3 here is CASSSHEAGELFF. As DNA, the CDR3 is TGTGCCAGCAGCTCACATGAGGCCGGGGAGCTGTTTTTT.

The genes are TRBV5-1 and TRBJ2-3; the match to TRBD2 covers 7 bases. Unmatched junction bases numbered 3, after V lost 2 bases and J lost 0 bases. The CDR3 covers 15 residues. CDR1 SGHRS and CDR2 YFSETQ come from the germline V gene. The CDR3: CASSLGTTSTDTQYF. DNA of the CDR3: TGCGCCAGCAGCTTAGGGACTACAAGCACAGATACGCAGTATTTT.

This clonotype was detected only a few times. The chain links TRBV7-6 to TRBJ1-2; maybe TRBD1 (5 bases). V lost 0 bases and J 4 bases, leaving 15 bases between the germline ends. CDR1 SGHVS and CDR2 FNYEAQ come from the germline V gene. The CDR3 has 16 amino acids. The CDR3 spells CASSLARRERSYGYTF. The CDR3 DNA reads TGTGCCAGCAGCTTAGCCCGCAGGGAGCGGAGCTATGGCTACACCTTC.

V gene TRBV19 combines with J gene TRBJ2-2; D perhaps matches TRBD2 (5 bases). The CDR3 runs to 12 residues. Germline CDR1 reads LNHDA; CDR2 reads SQIVND (reference sequence). V lost 8 bases, J lost 4 bases, and 8 bases lay in between. In DNA form, the CDR3 reads TGTGCCAGTCAGAGGGTCACCGGGGAGCTGTTTTTT. As protein: CASQRVTGELFF.

In its sample, this clonotype was seen many times. The chain couples TRBV20-1 to TRBJ2-7; no reliable D call. Germline V CDR1 and CDR2: DFQATT, SNEGSKA (reference sequence). This CDR3 spans 11 amino acids. V was cut by 5 bases and J by 4 bases, with 9 bases left in between. The CDR3 sequence: CSAVDLYEQYF. The CDR3 DNA is TGCAGTGCTGTAGACTTGTACGAGCAGTACTTC.

This chain uses TRBV7-9 with TRBJ2-7; TRBD1 aligns across 10 bases. Germline CDR1 and CDR2: SEHNR and FQNEAQ (reference sequence). Trimming took 5 bases from V and 4 from J; bases not matched to a gene: 8. The CDR3 length is 15 residues. In nucleotides, the CDR3 is TGTGCCAGCAGCCTCCTGGGACAGGGGCGGTACGAGCAGTACTTC. Protein product: CASSLLGQGRYEQYF.

This clonotype was recorded at least ten times. The chain combines TRBV28 with TRBJ2-3, with TRBD2 identical over 9 bases. V dropped 8 bases and J dropped 2; count of bases not matched to a gene: 8. The CDR3 contains 15 residues. CDR1 and CDR2 from the germline V gene are MDHEN and SYDVKM. Written as DNA, the CDR3 is TGTGCCAGCGCATTCCTAGCGGGGTACACAGATACGCAGTATTTT. It is translated as CASAFLAGYTDTQYF.

The chain has TRBV7-8 and TRBJ2-3; 12 nucleotides agree with TRBD2. V shed 8 bases, J shed 2 bases, and the junction held 11 bases outside the gene matches. Germline V gene sequence: CDR1 SGHVS, CDR2 FQNEAQ. The CDR3 length is 17 residues. CDR3: CASEASGGGLNTDTQYF. CDR3 bases: TGTGCCAGCGAGGCTAGCGGGGGGGGGCTCAACACAGATACGCAGTATTTT.

This chain joins TRBV12-3 or TRBV12-4 and TRBJ2-7; D possibly corresponds to TRBD1 (5 bases). V gave up 5 bases and J gave up 5 bases, with 10 bases separating them. There are 12 residues in the CDR3. This chain's CDR3 is CASSQGTNEQYF. CDR3 nucleotides: TGTGCCAGCAGTCAGGGTACCAACGAGCAGTACTTC.

This clonotype was observed at least ten times. The chain is built from TRBV6-5 and TRBJ2-7; 9 bases are a match to TRBD1. This CDR3 has 17 amino acids. CDR1 is MNHEY, CDR2 SVGAGI, per germline. With V trimmed by 0 bases and J by 0 bases, 6 bases remained unmatched. CDR3 in amino acids: CASSYSGQGWSSYEQYF. The CDR3 nucleotides read TGTGCCAGCAGTTACTCAGGACAGGGGTGGAGCTCCTACGAGCAGTACTTC.

The rearrangement uses TRBV7-9 and TRBJ2-1; D remains ambiguous. V lost 0 bases and J 10 bases, leaving 13 bases between the germline ends. The germline V gene encodes CDR1 SEHNR and CDR2 FQNEAQ (reference sequence). The CDR3 is 14 residues long. CDR3 DNA sequence: TGTGCCAGCAGCTTAGCGCATTCAGGTAACGAGCAGTTCTTC. As protein: CASSLAHSGNEQFF.

The chain joins TRBV7-9 to TRBJ2-3; possibly TRBD2 for D (5 bases). Germline loops: CDR1 SEHNR, CDR2 FQNEAQ (reference sequence). The CDR3 is 15 residues long. The germline V and J ends were trimmed by 6 bases and 2 bases, with 15 bases remaining between them. The CDR3 nucleotides read TGTGCCAGCAGACTAGAGACGGATTTCACAGATACGCAGTATTTT. Translation gives CASRLETDFTDTQYF. Using reference TRBV7-9 and TRBJ2-3 for the parts outside the CDR3, the full variable domain is DTGVSQNPRHKITKRGQNVTFRCDPISEHNRLYWYRQTLGQGPEFLTYFQNEAQLEKSRLLSDRFSAERPKGSFSTLEIQRTEQGDSAMYLCASRLETDFTDTQYFGPGTRLTVL.